This entry describes one T cell receptor beta chain. Its antigen remains undetermined. Base qualities are missing; no much larger clone stands one base away. This sample is part of a study of blood T cell repertoires in COVID-19 (dated by TCRdb to about 2020). Notes on the research overall: Samples covering the acute and convalescent phases of COVID-19 were provided by collaborators in the United States, Italy and Spain. The material from the prospective study consisted of cDNA or gDNA derived from T cells, B-cell-depleted T cells, or PBMCs. Deeply sampled blood TCRbeta repertoires from subjects exposed to, actively infected with, or recovered from COVID-19 were included in the dataset. A freely available public database, intended as a resource for researchers studying the immune response to SARS-CoV-2, is where the repertoires were released. The samples were drawn from the first 160 participants of the ongoing ImmuneRACE study and from over 950 subjects provided by 6 global collaborators. A de-identified subject ID, COVID-19 status, age in years and sex were almost always included in the sample metadata. Where available, HLA class I and class II types were taken from metadata supplied by the sample provider and were not determined by assay-based typing. The research as a whole found: The quantity of clinical and demographic metadata differed by source and by participant and was supplied without curation.

One collaborating source in Seattle enrolled patients while the patients were actively infected and followed the patients over time throughout the course of disease. Whole blood was collected in K2EDTA tubes by collaborating institutions according to the institutions' own protocols. Collaborator samples were shipped for TCRbeta analysis as frozen whole blood, isolated PBMCs, or DNA extracted from either sample type. V and J are truncated by 6 bases and 0 bases respectively, leaving an intervening sequence of 9 bases. Measured from the cysteine to the phenylalanine, the CDR3 is 14 residues long. CDR3 DNA only is kept here, 42 bases in frame from base 1. The germline V gene yields ENHRY for CDR1 and SYGVKD for CDR2. TCRbeta CDR3 regions were amplified from genomic DNA using the immunoSEQ Assay, a bias-controlled multiplex PCR. From the authors' description of their analysis: The number of nucleated cells in each sample was estimated by amplification of reference gene primers within the assay. To quantify the absolute abundance of each unique TCRbeta CDR3 rearrangement, sequence reads were collapsed and filtered. For each sample, productive Simpson clonality was calculated as the square root of Simpson's diversity index across productive rearrangements. Drawn from immuneACCESS, this table holds only the in-frame rearrangements with V and J called that TCRdb kept. Clones are partly lost; checked studies trace under half to an unresolved V gene and leave the rest unexplained. D and trimming were read from the DNA, whereas the V and J calls and clone size are those reported in that table. The sample table lists roughly 200,000 clones, about 76% of them with a count of one. Roughly 5.6% of the sample is taken by the ten largest.

Rearrangement joined TRBV10-3 to TRBJ1-3, and the D gene may be TRBD1, 6 bases matching. Material: peripheral blood. The sequence derives from a woman aged 40-49 years with COVID-19, enrolled during active disease. The CDR3 amino acid sequence is: CAIREQGSGNTIYF. At the DNA level, the sequence is TGTGCCATCAGAGAACAGGGCTCTGGAAACACCATATATTTT.